Presented here are 27 T cell receptor beta chains from one specimen sequenced in a study of blood T cell repertoires in COVID-19. Produced via immunoSEQ multiplex PCR; TCRdb's table is partial and in-frame only. This sample carries tens of thousands of clones, about 82% of them seen once, and the ten largest clones take 3% to 4%. The sequencing input was peripheral blood. The source is a man between 50 and 59 years old with acute or convalescent COVID-19.

The chain links TRBV18 to TRBJ1-5, with TRBD1 matching over 11 bases. With 3 bases clipped from V and 5 bases from J, the junction kept 12 bases outside the gene matches. The CDR3 spans 18 residues. From germline, CDR1 is KGHSH and CDR2 LQKENI. The CDR3 is CASSPFPGQGETYQPQHF. In DNA, the CDR3 is TGTGCCAGCTCACCCTTCCCGGGACAGGGGGAGACCTATCAGCCCCAGCATTTT.

CDR3 residues: CARGQGAIEAFF. The CDR3 coding sequence is TGCGCCAGAGGACAGGGGGCGATTGAAGCTTTCTTT. The chain joins TRBV4-1 to TRBJ1-1; 11 positions match TRBD1. CDR3 size: 12 residues. Trimming removed 9 bases from V and 7 bases from J; junction bases left unmatched: 4. From germline, CDR1 is MGHRA and CDR2 YSYEKL.

This chain joins TRBV5-1 and TRBJ2-2; TRBD1 is a possible D gene (6 bases). Trimming removed 3 bases from V and 5 bases from J, with 14 bases in between. The germline CDR1 and CDR2 sequences are SGHRS and YFSETQ. This CDR3 has 15 amino acids. The CDR3 sequence: CASSYRDMGTGELFF. The DNA for the CDR3 is TGCGCCAGCAGCTACCGGGACATGGGGACCGGGGAGCTGTTTTTT.

In this sample, this clone turned up a few times. The chain links TRBV5-8 to TRBJ2-5; possibly TRBD1 for D (6 bases). Trimming cost V 5 bases and J 4 bases, with 9 bases left between them. The CDR3 is 12 residues long. Per germline, CDR1 SGHTS and CDR2 YDEGEE. CDR3: CASRLTGETQYF. The CDR3 DNA sequence: TGTGCCAGCAGACTGACAGGAGAGACCCAGTACTTC.

J is TRBJ2-7 and V is TRBV18; 8 bases map to TRBD1. The V gene's germline CDR1 is KGHSH and CDR2 LQKENI. The V segment lost 3 bases and the J segment 5 bases; nucleotides outside the gene matches: 3. This CDR3 is built from 13 residues. DNA for the CDR3: TGTGCCAGCTCACCTGGGACAGGAGACGAGCAGTACTTC. Encoded protein: CASSPGTGDEQYF.

The CDR3 bases are TGCGCCAGCAGCCCCGGACTAGCGGGAGGGGGGGCAGATACGCAGTATTTT. Translated: CASSPGLAGGGADTQYF. The J gene is TRBJ2-3, the V gene TRBV5-1; TRBD2 matches 15 bases. Losses at the gene ends were 4 bases for V and 4 bases for J; bases not matched to a gene: 7. This CDR3 contains 17 residues. Germline CDR1 is SGHRS and CDR2 is YFSETQ.

The chain carries TRBV5-4 and TRBJ1-3, with 8 bases identical to TRBD1. This CDR3 region has 14 residues. Germline lookup yields CDR1 SGHNT and CDR2 YYREEE (reference sequence). V shed 5 bases, J shed 4 bases, and the junction held 5 bases outside the gene matches. Here the CDR3 reads CASSVDRGGNTIYF. The CDR3 DNA reads as TGTGCCAGCAGTGTCGACAGGGGAGGAAACACCATATATTTT.

The chain combines TRBV7-2 with TRBJ1-6; the match to TRBD1 covers 12 bases. Germline trimming cut 1 base from V and 9 bases from J; bases unmatched to any gene: 4. The V gene's germline CDR1 is SGHTA and CDR2 FQGNSA. CDR3 length equals 16 residues. The CDR3 nucleotides are TGTGCCAGCAGCTTAGAGTCGGGACAGGGGGCTTCACCCCTCCACTTT. Encoded protein: CASSLESGQGASPLHF.

This clone was observed once. The V and J genes are TRBV2 and TRBJ2-6; no reliable D call. There are 16 residues in the CDR3. Trimming pared 7 bases from V and 0 bases from J, leaving 13 bases between. CDR1 is SNHLY, CDR2 FYNNEI, per germline. DNA for the CDR3: TGTGCCAGCAAAGCTAGTCGAACCTCTGGGGCCAACGTCCTGACTTTC. Translating gives CASKASRTSGANVLTF.

The J gene is TRBJ2-1, the V gene TRBV30; 11 nucleotides agree with TRBD2. This CDR3 region has 18 residues. The J segment lost 4 bases and the V segment lost 3 bases, leaving 14 bases of the junction unmatched. The V gene's germline CDR1 is GTSNPN and CDR2 SVGIG (reference sequence). The CDR3 coding sequence is TGTGCCTGGAGCCGAGATATTAGCGGGGGGGCGGGATACAATGAGCAGTTCTTC. Translation gives CAWSRDISGGAGYNEQFF. The variable domain in full, completed from reference TRBV30 and TRBJ2-1, reads SQTIHQWPATLVQPVGSPLSLECTVEGTSNPNLYWYRQAAGRGLQLLFYSVGIGQISSEVPQNLSASRPQDRQFILSSKKLLLSDSGFYLCAWSRDISGGAGYNEQFFGPGTRLTVL.

This chain links TRBV6-2 or TRBV6-3 with TRBJ2-1; 9 nucleotides line up with TRBD2. Germline V lookup: CDR1 MNHEY, CDR2 SVGEGT. This CDR3 contains 14 residues. V shed 5 bases, J shed 5 bases, and the junction held 4 bases outside the gene matches. This CDR3 is CASSPWTSDNEQFF. The CDR3 bases are TGTGCCAGCAGTCCATGGACTAGCGACAATGAGCAGTTCTTC.

The CDR3 DNA sequence: TGTGCCAGCAGCCCTACAGGAATTAACACCGGGGAGCTGTTTTTT. It is translated as CASSPTGINTGELFF. V gene TRBV11-2 combines with J gene TRBJ2-2; possibly TRBD1 for D (5 bases). The V gene's germline CDR1 is SGHAT and CDR2 FQNNGV. Trimming pared 5 bases from V and 2 bases from J, leaving 12 bases between. The CDR3 loop spans 15 amino acids.

The chain employs TRBV29-1 and TRBJ2-3, with 9 bases aligning to TRBD1. The CDR3 has 18 residues. Trimming took 4 bases from V and 4 from J; bases not matched to a gene: 18. CDR1 SQVTM and CDR2 ANQGSEA come from the germline V gene. CDR3: CSVAPRTKTGGFADTQYF. In DNA, the CDR3 is TGCAGCGTTGCCCCCCGAACAAAGACAGGGGGGTTCGCAGATACGCAGTATTTT.

This clone was picked up one time. The rearrangement links TRBV6-4 to TRBJ1-5; a weak D match, TRBD1 (6 bases). The CDR3 runs to 16 residues. Germline assignment: CDR1 MRHNA and CDR2 SNTAGT. Trimming removed 6 bases at V and 1 base at J, with 16 bases between. Here the CDR3 DNA reads TGTGCCAGCAGGGAGTCAGGGGAGATAAGCAATCAGCCCCAGCATTTT. Its translation: CASRESGEISNQPQHF.

The gene calls are TRBV5-8 and TRBJ1-2; D might be TRBD1 (5 bases). This CDR3 comprises 14 residues. Germline V CDR1 and CDR2: SGHTS, YDEGEE. Trimming removed 4 bases at V and 2 bases at J, with 12 bases between. CDR3 coding DNA: TGTGCCAGCAGCCCGGGGGGGGTGAACTATGGCTACACCTTC. It translates to CASSPGGVNYGYTF.

This sequence joins TRBV4-3 and TRBJ2-3; TRBD1 agrees at 8 bases. Germline V gene data show CDR1 as LGHNA and CDR2 as YSLEER. Trimming removed 1 base from V and 3 bases from J; junction bases left unmatched: 3. This CDR3 is 15 amino acids long. The CDR3 DNA sequence: TGCGCCAGCAGCCAAGGGACAGGGAAGACAGATACGCAGTATTTT. Its protein is CASSQGTGKTDTQYF.

The chain employs TRBV29-1 and TRBJ1-3, with no clear D. Germline V CDR1 and CDR2: SQVTM, ANQGSEA. V lost 4 bases, J lost 0 bases, and 4 bases lay in between. This CDR3 region has 12 residues. The CDR3: CSVGLSGNTIYF. For the CDR3, the DNA is TGCAGCGTTGGGCTCTCTGGAAACACCATATATTTT. Together with reference TRBV29-1 and TRBJ1-3, the CDR3 gives the full variable domain: SAVISQKPSRDICQRGTSLTIQCQVDSQVTMMFWYRQQPGQSLTLIATANQGSEATYESGFVIDKFPISRPNLTFSTLTVSNMSPEDSSIYLCSVGLSGNTIYFGEGSWLTVV.

The rearrangement links TRBV30 to TRBJ1-2; no reliable D call. The CDR3 length is 16 residues. Trimming left V 2 bases short and J 3 bases short, with 19 bases between. Looked up from germline, CDR1 is GTSNPN and CDR2 is SVGIG (reference sequence). CDR3 bases: TGTGCCTGGAGTCGTCTGGTAACGGGGATGCACTATGGCTACACCTTC. This encodes CAWSRLVTGMHYGYTF.

The chain links TRBV19 to TRBJ2-4; TRBD1 agrees at 7 bases. The CDR3 totals 13 residues. The ends lost 7 bases at V and 7 bases at J; junction bases unmatched: 7. Germline-derived CDR1 and CDR2 are LNHDA and SQIVND (reference sequence). CDR3 in DNA: TGTGCCAGTACCCCCCGGACAGGCAACATTCAGTACTTC. Translating it yields CASTPRTGNIQYF.

V and J are TRBV5-4 and TRBJ2-3, with D possibly matching TRBD2 (5 bases). From germline, CDR1 is SGHNT and CDR2 YYREEE (reference sequence). V lost 0 bases, J lost 0 bases, and 5 bases lay in between. The length of the CDR3 is 14 residues. CDR3 in amino acids: CASSLAGSTDTQYF. CDR3 sequence (DNA): TGTGCCAGCAGCTTGGCGGGGAGCACAGATACGCAGTATTTT.

The chain recombines TRBV4-1 with TRBJ2-1, with D tentatively TRBD2 (5 bases). The V end was cut by 4 bases, the J end by 2 bases, with 12 bases between. CDR3 length: 15 amino acids. The germline V gene encodes CDR1 MGHRA and CDR2 YSYEKL. Written as DNA, the CDR3 is TGCGCCAGCAGCCCCGGGGTCCAGGCCTACAATGAGCAGTTCTTC. Translation: CASSPGVQAYNEQFF.

The rearrangement links TRBV7-6 to TRBJ1-2, with 7 positions matching TRBD1. Germline lookup yields CDR1 SGHVS and CDR2 FNYEAQ. The CDR3 has 15 amino acids. After removal of 2 bases from V and 2 bases from J, the junction contained 5 bases not matched to a gene. The CDR3 coding sequence is TGTGCCAGCAGCTTAACCCGACAGGGCAACTATGGCTACACCTTC. It is translated as CASSLTRQGNYGYTF.

The rearrangement links TRBV29-1 to TRBJ1-2; tentative D call: TRBD1 (6 bases). The CDR3 has 14 residues. CDR1 and CDR2 from the germline V gene are SQVTM and ANQGSEA. The V gene lost 0 bases and the J gene lost 6 bases, with 14 bases spanning the gap. Here the CDR3 reads CSVEEKQGENGYTF. CDR3 nucleotide sequence: TGCAGCGTTGAAGAGAAACAGGGAGAGAATGGCTACACCTTC.

The gene calls are TRBV6-5 and TRBJ1-1; D remains unclear. The V and J ends lost 7 bases and 0 bases respectively, with 12 bases between them. CDR3 length equals 14 residues. Germline CDR1 MNHEY, CDR2 SVGAGI. The CDR3 bases are TGTGCCAGCAAGGGTGGGAGCTTGAACACTGAAGCTTTCTTT. As protein: CASKGGSLNTEAFF.

The chain combines TRBV10-3 with TRBJ1-1; D remains ambiguous. Germline CDR1 and CDR2: ENHRY and SYGVKD. The CDR3 consists of 14 residues. V was cut by 0 bases and J by 0 bases, with 5 bases left in between. CDR3 protein: CAISESSMNTEAFF. As DNA, the CDR3 is TGTGCCATCAGTGAGTCTTCAATGAACACTGAAGCTTTCTTT.

This clone was detected only once. The J gene is TRBJ2-3, the V gene TRBV28; D gene ambiguous. V was trimmed by 7 bases and J by 0 bases, leaving 8 bases between them. Germline values: CDR1 MDHEN, CDR2 SYDVKM. The CDR3 length is 13 residues. CDR3 nucleotide sequence: TGTGCCAGCAATCCTTCTAGCACAGATACGCAGTATTTT. Residues: CASNPSSTDTQYF.

The rearrangement joins TRBV18 to TRBJ1-3; D not resolved. The CDR3 length is 16 residues. Germline CDR1 reads KGHSH; CDR2 reads LQKENI. Trimming stripped 0 bases from V and 0 bases from J, with 9 bases between. This CDR3 is CASSPPSGSSGNTIYF. DNA of the CDR3: TGTGCCAGCTCACCACCGTCGGGGAGCTCTGGAAACACCATATATTTT.